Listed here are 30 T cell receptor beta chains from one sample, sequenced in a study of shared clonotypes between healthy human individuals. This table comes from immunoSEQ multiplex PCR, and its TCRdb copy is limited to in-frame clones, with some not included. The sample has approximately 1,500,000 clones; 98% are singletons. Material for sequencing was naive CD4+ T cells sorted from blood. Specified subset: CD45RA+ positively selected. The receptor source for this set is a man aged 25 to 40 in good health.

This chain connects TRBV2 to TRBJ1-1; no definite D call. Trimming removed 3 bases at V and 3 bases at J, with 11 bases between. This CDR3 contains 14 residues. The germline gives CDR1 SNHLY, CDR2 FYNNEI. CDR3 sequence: CASSDAGRHTEAFF. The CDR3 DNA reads TGTGCCAGCAGTGATGCGGGCCGGCACACTGAAGCTTTCTTT.

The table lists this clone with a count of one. CDR3 DNA: TGTGCCACCTCGATTTTAGCAGATACCAATCAGCCCCAGCATTTT. Its protein is CATSILADTNQPQHF. J is TRBJ1-5 and V is TRBV6-1; unclear D gene. The V end was cut by 10 bases, the J end by 3 bases, with 19 bases between. The germline V gene encodes CDR1 MNHNS and CDR2 SASEGT. This CDR3 comprises 15 residues.

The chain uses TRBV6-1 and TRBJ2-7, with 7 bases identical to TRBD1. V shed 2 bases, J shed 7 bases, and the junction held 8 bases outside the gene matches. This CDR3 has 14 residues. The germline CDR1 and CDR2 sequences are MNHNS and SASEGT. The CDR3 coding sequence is TGTGCCAGCAGTGAAATACTTAGGGGGCGGGAGCAGTACTTC. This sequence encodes CASSEILRGREQYF.

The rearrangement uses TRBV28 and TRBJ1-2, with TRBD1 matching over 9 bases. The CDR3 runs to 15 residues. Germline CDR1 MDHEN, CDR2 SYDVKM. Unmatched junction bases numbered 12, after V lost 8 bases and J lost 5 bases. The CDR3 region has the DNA TGTGCCAGCGCCCCGGGACAGGGCAGCTATTATGGCTACACCTTC. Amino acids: CASAPGQGSYYGYTF.

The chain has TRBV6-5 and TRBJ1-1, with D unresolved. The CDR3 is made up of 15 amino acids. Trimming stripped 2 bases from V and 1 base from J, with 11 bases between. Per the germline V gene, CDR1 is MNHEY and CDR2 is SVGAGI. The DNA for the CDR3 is TGTGCCAGCAGTTACCTCCGAATGCAGAACACTGAAGCTTTCTTT. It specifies CASSYLRMQNTEAFF.

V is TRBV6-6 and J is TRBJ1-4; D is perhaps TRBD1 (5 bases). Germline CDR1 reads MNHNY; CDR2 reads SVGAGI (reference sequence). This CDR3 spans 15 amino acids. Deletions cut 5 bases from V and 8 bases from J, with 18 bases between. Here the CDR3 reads CASSPQSMGGEKLFF. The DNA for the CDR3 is TGTGCCAGCAGTCCGCAGAGTATGGGGGGGGAAAAACTGTTTTTT.

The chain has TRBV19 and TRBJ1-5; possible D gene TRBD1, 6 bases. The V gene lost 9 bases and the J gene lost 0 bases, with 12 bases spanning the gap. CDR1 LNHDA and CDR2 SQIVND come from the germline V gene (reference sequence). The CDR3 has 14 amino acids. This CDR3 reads CASRTVYSNQPQHF. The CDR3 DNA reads TGTGCCAGCAGGACAGTTTATAGCAATCAGCCCCAGCATTTT.

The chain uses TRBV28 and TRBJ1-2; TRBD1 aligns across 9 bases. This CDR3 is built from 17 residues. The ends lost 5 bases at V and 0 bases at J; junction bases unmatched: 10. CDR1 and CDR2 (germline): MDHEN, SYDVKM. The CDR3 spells CASSGPRGQGANYGYTF. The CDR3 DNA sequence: TGTGCCAGCAGTGGGCCGAGGGGACAGGGAGCTAACTATGGCTACACCTTC.

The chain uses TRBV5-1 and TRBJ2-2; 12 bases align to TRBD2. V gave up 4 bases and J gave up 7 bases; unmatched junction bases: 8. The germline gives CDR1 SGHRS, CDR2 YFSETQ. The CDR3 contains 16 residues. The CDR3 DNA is TGCGCCAGCAGCCCGAAGACTAGCGGGAGTGGCGGGGAGCTGTTTTTT. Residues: CASSPKTSGSGGELFF. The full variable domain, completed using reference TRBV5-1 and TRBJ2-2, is KAGVTQTPRYLIKTRGQQVTLSCSPISGHRSVSWYQQTPGQGLQFLFEYFSETQRNKGNFPGRFSGRQFSNSRSEMNVSTLELGDSALYLCASSPKTSGSGGELFFGEGSRLTVL.

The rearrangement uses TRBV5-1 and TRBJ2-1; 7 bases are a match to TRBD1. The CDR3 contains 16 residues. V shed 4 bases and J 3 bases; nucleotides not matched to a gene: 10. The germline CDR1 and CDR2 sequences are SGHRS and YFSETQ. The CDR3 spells CASSRGDRANYNEQFF. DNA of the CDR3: TGCGCCAGCAGCCGGGGAGACAGGGCGAACTACAATGAGCAGTTCTTC.

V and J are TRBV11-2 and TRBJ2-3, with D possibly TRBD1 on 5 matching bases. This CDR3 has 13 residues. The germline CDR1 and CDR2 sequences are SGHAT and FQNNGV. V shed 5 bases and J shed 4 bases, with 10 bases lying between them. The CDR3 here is CASSRRQSDTQYF. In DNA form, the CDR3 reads TGTGCCAGCAGCCGCCGACAGTCAGATACGCAGTATTTT.

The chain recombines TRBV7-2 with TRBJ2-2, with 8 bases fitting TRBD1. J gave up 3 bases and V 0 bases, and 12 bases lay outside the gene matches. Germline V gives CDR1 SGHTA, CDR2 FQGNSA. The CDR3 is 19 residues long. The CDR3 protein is CASSLAINRGTGYTGELFF. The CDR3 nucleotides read TGTGCCAGCAGCTTAGCGATCAATAGAGGGACAGGCTACACCGGGGAGCTGTTTTTT.

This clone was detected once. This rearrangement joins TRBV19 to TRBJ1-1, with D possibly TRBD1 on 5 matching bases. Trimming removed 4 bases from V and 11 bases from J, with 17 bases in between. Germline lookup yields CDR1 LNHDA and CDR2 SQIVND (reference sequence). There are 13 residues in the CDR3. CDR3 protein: CASSRDPLTRAFF. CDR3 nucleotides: TGTGCCAGTAGTAGGGACCCGTTAACCAGGGCTTTCTTT.

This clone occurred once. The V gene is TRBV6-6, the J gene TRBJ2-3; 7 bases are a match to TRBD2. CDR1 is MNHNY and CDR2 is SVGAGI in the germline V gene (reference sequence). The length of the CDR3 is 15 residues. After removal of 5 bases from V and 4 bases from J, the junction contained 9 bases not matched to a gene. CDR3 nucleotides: TGTGCCAGCAGTCACGGGTCTAGCGGCCCAGATACGCAGTATTTT. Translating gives CASSHGSSGPDTQYF.

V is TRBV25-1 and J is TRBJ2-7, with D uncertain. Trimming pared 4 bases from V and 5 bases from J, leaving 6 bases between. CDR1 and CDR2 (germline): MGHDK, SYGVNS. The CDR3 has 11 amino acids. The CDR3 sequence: CASSALNEQYF. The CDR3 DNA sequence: TGTGCCAGCAGTGCCCTCAACGAGCAGTACTTC.

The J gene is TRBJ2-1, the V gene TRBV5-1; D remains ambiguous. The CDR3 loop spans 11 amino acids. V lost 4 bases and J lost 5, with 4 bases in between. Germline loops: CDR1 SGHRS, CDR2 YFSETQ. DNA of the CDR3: TGCGCCAGCAGCCCCAACAATGAGCAGTTCTTC. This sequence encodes CASSPNNEQFF. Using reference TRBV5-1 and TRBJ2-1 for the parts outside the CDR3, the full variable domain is KAGVTQTPRYLIKTRGQQVTLSCSPISGHRSVSWYQQTPGQGLQFLFEYFSETQRNKGNFPGRFSGRQFSNSRSEMNVSTLELGDSALYLCASSPNNEQFFGPGTRLTVL.

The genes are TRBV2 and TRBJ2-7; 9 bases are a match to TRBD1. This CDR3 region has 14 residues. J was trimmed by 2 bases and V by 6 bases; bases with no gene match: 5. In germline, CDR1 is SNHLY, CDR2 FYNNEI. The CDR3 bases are TGTGCCAGCAGACCGGGACAGGGTCCCTACGAGCAGTACTTC. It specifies CASRPGQGPYEQYF.

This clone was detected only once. The CDR3 reads CASSVNLHNEQFF. CDR3 coding DNA: TGTGCCAGCAGCGTAAACCTGCACAATGAGCAGTTCTTC. V usage is TRBV9 and J usage is TRBJ2-1; D is uncertain. V gave up 1 base and J gave up 5 bases, with 7 bases separating them. The length of the CDR3 is 13 residues. Germline V lookup: CDR1 SGDLS, CDR2 YYNGEE.

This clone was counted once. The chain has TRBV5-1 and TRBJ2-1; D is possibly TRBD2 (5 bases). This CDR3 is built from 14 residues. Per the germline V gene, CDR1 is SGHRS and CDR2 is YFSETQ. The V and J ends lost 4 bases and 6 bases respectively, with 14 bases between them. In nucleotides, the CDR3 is TGCGCCAGCAGCCGAGGGCAGGCAAGCAATGAGCAGTTCTTC. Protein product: CASSRGQASNEQFF. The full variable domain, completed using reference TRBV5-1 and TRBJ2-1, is KAGVTQTPRYLIKTRGQQVTLSCSPISGHRSVSWYQQTPGQGLQFLFEYFSETQRNKGNFPGRFSGRQFSNSRSEMNVSTLELGDSALYLCASSRGQASNEQFFGPGTRLTVL.

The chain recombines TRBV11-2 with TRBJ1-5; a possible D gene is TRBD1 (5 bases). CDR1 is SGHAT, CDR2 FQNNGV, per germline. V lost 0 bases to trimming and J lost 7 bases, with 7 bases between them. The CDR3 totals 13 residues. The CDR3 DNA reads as TGTGCCAGCAGCTTAGATCAGGGCCAGCCCCAGCATTTT. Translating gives CASSLDQGQPQHF.

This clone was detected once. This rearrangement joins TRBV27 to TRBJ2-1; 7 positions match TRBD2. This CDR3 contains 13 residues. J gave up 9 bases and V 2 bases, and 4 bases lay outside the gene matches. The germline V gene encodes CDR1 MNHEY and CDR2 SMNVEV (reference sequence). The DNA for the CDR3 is TGTGCCAGCAGTTTACCAGGCGGGGGTGAGCAGTTCTTC. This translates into CASSLPGGGEQFF.

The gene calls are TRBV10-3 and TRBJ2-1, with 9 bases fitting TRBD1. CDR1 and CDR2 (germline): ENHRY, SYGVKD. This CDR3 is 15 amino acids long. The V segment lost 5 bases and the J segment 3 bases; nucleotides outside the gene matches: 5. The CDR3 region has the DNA TGTGCCATCAGTAATGACAGGGGGTTCTACAATGAGCAGTTCTTC. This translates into CAISNDRGFYNEQFF.

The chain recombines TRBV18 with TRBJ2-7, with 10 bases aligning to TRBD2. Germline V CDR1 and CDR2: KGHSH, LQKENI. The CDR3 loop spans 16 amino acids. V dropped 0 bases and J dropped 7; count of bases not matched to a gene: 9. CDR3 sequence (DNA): TGTGCCAGCTCACCACCGAGGGGGCTAGCGGGAGTTGAGCAGTACTTC. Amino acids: CASSPPRGLAGVEQYF.

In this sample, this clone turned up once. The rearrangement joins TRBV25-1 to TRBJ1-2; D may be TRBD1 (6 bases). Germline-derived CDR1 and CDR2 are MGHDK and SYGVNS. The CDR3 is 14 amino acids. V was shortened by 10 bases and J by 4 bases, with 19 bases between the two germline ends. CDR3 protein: CATGGRGGGYGYTF. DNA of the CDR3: TGTGCCACCGGGGGGCGGGGAGGCGGCTATGGCTACACCTTC.

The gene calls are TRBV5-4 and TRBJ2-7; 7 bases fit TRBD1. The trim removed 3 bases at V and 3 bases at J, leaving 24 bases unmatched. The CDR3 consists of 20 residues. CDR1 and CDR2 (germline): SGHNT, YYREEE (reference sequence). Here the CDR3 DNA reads TGTGCCAGCAGCTCCAGGGACAGAACCACTGCCCCGGCGTTGGGCTACGAGCAGTACTTC. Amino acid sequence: CASSSRDRTTAPALGYEQYF.

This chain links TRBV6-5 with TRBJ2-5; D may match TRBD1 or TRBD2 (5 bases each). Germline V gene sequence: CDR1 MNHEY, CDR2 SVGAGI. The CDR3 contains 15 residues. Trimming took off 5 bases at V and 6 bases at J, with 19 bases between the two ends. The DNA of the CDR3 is TGTGCCAGCAGTCTTGCCCCCGGGGCGAAAAAGACCCAGTACTTC. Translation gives CASSLAPGAKKTQYF.

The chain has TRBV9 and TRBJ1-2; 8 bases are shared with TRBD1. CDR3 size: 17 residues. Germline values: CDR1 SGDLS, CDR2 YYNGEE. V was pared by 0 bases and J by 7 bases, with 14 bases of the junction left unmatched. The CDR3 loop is CASSVDGTGFATTGYTF. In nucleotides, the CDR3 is TGTGCCAGCAGCGTAGATGGGACAGGCTTTGCTACTACTGGCTACACCTTC.

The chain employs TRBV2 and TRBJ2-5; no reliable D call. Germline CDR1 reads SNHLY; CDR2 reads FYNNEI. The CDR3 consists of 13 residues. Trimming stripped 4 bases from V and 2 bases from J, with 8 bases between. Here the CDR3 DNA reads TGTGCCAGCAGTGCCCGGGCACAAGAGACCCAGTACTTC. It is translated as CASSARAQETQYF. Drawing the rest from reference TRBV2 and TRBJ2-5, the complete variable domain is EPEVTQTPSHQVTQMGQEVILRCVPISNHLYFYWYRQILGQKVEFLVSFYNNEISEKSEIFDDQFSVERPDGSNFTLKIRSTKLEDSAMYFCASSARAQETQYFGPGTRLLVL.

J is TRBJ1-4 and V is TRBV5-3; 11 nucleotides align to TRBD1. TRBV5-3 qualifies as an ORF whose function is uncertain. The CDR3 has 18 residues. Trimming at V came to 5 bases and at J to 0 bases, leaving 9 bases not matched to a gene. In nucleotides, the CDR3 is TGTGCCAGAAGTCGGGACAGGGGGGAATTTTCAACTAATGAAAAACTGTTTTTT. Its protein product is CARSRDRGEFSTNEKLFF.

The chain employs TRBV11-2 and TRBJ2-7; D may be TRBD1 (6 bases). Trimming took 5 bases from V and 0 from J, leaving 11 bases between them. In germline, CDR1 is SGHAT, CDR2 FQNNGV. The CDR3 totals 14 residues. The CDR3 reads CASSIQGGSYEQYF. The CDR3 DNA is TGTGCCAGCAGCATACAGGGTGGCTCCTACGAGCAGTACTTC.